This T cell receptor beta chain was sequenced in a study of blood T cell repertoires in COVID-19. Study at large: The study drew acute and convalescent COVID-19 samples from the United States, Italy and Spain.

This CDR3 is built from 13 residues. CDR1 MGHDK and CDR2 SYGVNS come from the germline V gene. V trimming: 5 bases; J trimming: 7 bases; junction bases outside the gene matches: 4. The data were produced by immunoSEQ multiplex PCR, yet TCRdb's version contains in-frame clones alone and is incomplete. This sample yields about 430,000 clones, of which approximately 92% are seen a single time; 1% to 1.3% belongs to the top ten. This clonotype was obtained from a man aged 25 to 40 who had recovered from COVID-19. V gene TRBV25-1 combines with J gene TRBJ1-2; TRBD1 aligns across 10 bases. The specimen was PBMCs or T cells enriched from blood (not recorded which). The CDR3 nucleotides read TGTGCCAGCAGTTGGGACAGGGGATCTGGCTACACCTTC. Translation gives CASSWDRGSGYTF.